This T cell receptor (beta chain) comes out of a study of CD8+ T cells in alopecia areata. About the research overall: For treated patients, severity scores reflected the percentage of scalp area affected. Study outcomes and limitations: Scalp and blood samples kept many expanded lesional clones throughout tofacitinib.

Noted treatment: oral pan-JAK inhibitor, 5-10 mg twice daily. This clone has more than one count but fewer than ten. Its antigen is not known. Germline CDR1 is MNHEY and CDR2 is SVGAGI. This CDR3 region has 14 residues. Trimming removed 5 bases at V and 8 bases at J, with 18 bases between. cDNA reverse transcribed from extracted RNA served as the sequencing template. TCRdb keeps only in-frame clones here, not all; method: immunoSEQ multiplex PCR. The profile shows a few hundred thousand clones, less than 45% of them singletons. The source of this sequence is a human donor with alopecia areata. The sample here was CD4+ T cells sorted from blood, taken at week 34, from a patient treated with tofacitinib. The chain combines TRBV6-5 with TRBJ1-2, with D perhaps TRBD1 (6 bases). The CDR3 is CASSTPGGSGGYTF. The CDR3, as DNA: TGTGCCAGCAGTACCCCCGGGGGCAGCGGAGGCTACACCTTC.